There are a few counts of the clone carrying this TCR beta chain. Antigen specificity is unknown. The sample originates from a study of blood T cells in healthy people across ages. A second PCR of roughly 6 to 12 cycles used a sample-barcoded 5' primer and a J-beta primer mix. Samples each returned at least 2.5 million CDR3-containing paired-end reads. TCRdb reanalysed the 5' RACE reads using MiXCR and keeps one entry per CDR3 protein. The sample consists of about 1 million distinct CDR3 sequences, 40% to 45% of them appearing once. Extracted total RNA amounted to at least 5.5 micrograms for each sample. The CDR3 extends over 13 amino acids. In germline, CDR1 is SQVTM, CDR2 ANQGSEA. Trimming removed 4 bases from V and 6 bases from J, with 16 bases in between. Study-wide findings and caveats: Long-lived donors had more naive CD4+ cells and higher diversity than aged donors.

Sequencing was performed on blood. The chain carries TRBV29-1 and TRBJ2-7, with D possibly TRBD1 on 6 matching bases. This receptor was taken from a woman aged 55-69 years in good health. CDR3 nucleotide sequence: TGCAGCGTTGGTCAGGGGCAGGGGAGCGAGCAGTACTTC. It yields the protein CSVGQGQGSEQYF.